These 19 T cell receptor beta chains share one sample of origin, sequenced in a study of shared clonotypes between healthy human individuals. Assay used: immunoSEQ multiplex PCR; TCRdb lists only in-frame clones, some missing. The table includes 450,000 or so clones, roughly 80% detected once. The sequenced material came from PBMCs. The origin of the receptors is a woman aged 40 to 49 in good health. Some clones in this sample may be carry-over from other donors' samples.

J is TRBJ1-2 and V is TRBV18; tentatively, D is TRBD1 (6 bases). From germline, CDR1 is KGHSH and CDR2 LQKENI. The V and J ends lost 3 bases and 8 bases respectively, with 10 bases between them. The CDR3 is 12 amino acids. CDR3 DNA sequence: TGTGCCAGCTCACCGGGGGGGCAAGGCTACACCTTC. Its protein is CASSPGGQGYTF.

The V and J genes are TRBV4-3 and TRBJ2-5; D may correspond to TRBD1 or TRBD2 (5 bases each). The germline V gene has CDR1 LGHNA and CDR2 YSLEER. Trimming stripped 0 bases from V and 4 bases from J, with 9 bases between. The CDR3 is made up of 14 amino acids. This CDR3 reads CASSQDLGVETQYF. CDR3 nucleotide sequence: TGCGCCAGCAGCCAAGATTTGGGGGTAGAGACCCAGTACTTC.

V gene TRBV29-1 combines with J gene TRBJ2-7; D is unresolved. This CDR3 spans 12 amino acids. Germline-derived CDR1 and CDR2 are SQVTM and ANQGSEA. V was pared by 4 bases and J by 4 bases, with 11 bases between. In DNA, the CDR3 is TGCAGCGTTGCTTGGTATTCGTACGAGCAGTACTTC. Amino acid sequence: CSVAWYSYEQYF.

This clone was seen ten or more times. V usage is TRBV29-1 and J usage is TRBJ2-1; 7 bases agree with TRBD1. CDR1 SQVTM and CDR2 ANQGSEA come from the germline V gene. The V segment lost 7 bases and the J segment 3 bases; nucleotides outside the gene matches: 6. The CDR3 totals 13 residues. CDR3 coding DNA: TGCAGCGCTTACAGGGGCATCTACAATGAGCAGTTCTTC. Its translation: CSAYRGIYNEQFF.

The chain links TRBV5-6 to TRBJ2-1, with D hard to call. Per the germline V gene, CDR1 is SGHDT and CDR2 is YYEEEE. The CDR3 runs 17 residues. V lost 1 base and J 1 base, leaving 15 bases between the germline ends. DNA of the CDR3: TGTGCCAGCAGCTTGTTGGTAGGGTACGCATCCTACAATGAGCAGTTCTTC. It specifies CASSLLVGYASYNEQFF.

The chain couples TRBV28 to TRBJ2-1, with a possible D match to TRBD2 (6 bases). The length of the CDR3 is 14 residues. V lost 8 bases, J lost 0 bases, and 11 bases lay in between. In germline, CDR1 is MDHEN, CDR2 SYDVKM. This CDR3 is CASWERASYNEQFF. The CDR3 nucleotides read TGTGCCAGCTGGGAGCGGGCCTCCTACAATGAGCAGTTCTTC.

The chain has TRBV29-1 and TRBJ2-3; D gene uncertain. CDR3 size: 9 residues. Trimming took off 7 bases at V and 2 bases at J, with 1 base between the two ends. Germline-derived CDR1 and CDR2 are SQVTM and ANQGSEA. The CDR3 nucleotides read TGCAGCGCCACAGATACGCAGTATTTT. Protein: CSATDTQYF.

This clone was recorded at least ten times. In the same sample, other DNA sequences code for this CDR3. The chain recombines TRBV30 with TRBJ1-4, with D hard to call. Between the trimmed V and J ends, which lost 4 bases and 4 bases, there was a span of 13 bases. The CDR3 consists of 14 residues. Germline V gene sequence: CDR1 GTSNPN, CDR2 SVGIG (reference sequence). The CDR3 reads CAWTRRERNEKLFF. The CDR3 DNA is TGTGCCTGGACTCGACGGGAGCGTAATGAAAAACTGTTTTTT.

The chain recombines TRBV11-3 with TRBJ2-1; 11 nucleotides align to TRBD2. The trim removed 5 bases at V and 9 bases at J, leaving 6 bases unmatched. Germline loops: CDR1 SGHNT, CDR2 YENEEA. There are 14 residues in the CDR3. The CDR3 here is CASSLLAGVGEQFF. CDR3 nucleotides: TGTGCCAGCAGCCTACTAGCGGGAGTCGGTGAGCAGTTCTTC.

The chain recombines TRBV10-3 with TRBJ1-4, with TRBD1 matching over 9 bases. This CDR3 comprises 16 residues. Germline loops: CDR1 ENHRY, CDR2 SYGVKD. J was trimmed by 8 bases and V by 0 bases; bases with no gene match: 7. CDR3 nucleotides: TGTGCCATCAGTGAGTCGGTGGGGACAGGGCAGGAAAAACTGTTTTTT. Its translation is CAISESVGTGQEKLFF.

A word on this clone: The sample contains more than one DNA sequence encoding this CDR3. This chain links TRBV30 with TRBJ1-5, with D perhaps TRBD1 (5 bases). This CDR3 spans 13 amino acids. V lost 2 bases and J lost 3, with 8 bases in between. The germline V gene encodes CDR1 GTSNPN and CDR2 SVGIG (reference sequence). The CDR3: CAWSRGPNQPQHF. The CDR3 DNA is TGTGCCTGGAGTAGGGGTCCCAATCAGCCCCAGCATTTT.

This chain uses TRBV7-2 with TRBJ1-1; no clear D gene. Germline CDR1 and CDR2: SGHTA and FQGNSA. The CDR3 runs 13 residues. The V and J ends lost 5 bases and 1 base respectively, with 8 bases between them. CDR3 amino acids: CASSMGTNTEAFF. The CDR3 DNA sequence: TGTGCCAGCAGCATGGGAACGAACACTGAAGCTTTCTTT.

This rearrangement joins TRBV7-6 to TRBJ2-2; TRBD1 is a possible D gene (6 bases). The CDR3 is 16 amino acids. V shed 5 bases and J shed 0 bases, with 13 bases lying between them. Per germline, CDR1 SGHVS and CDR2 FNYEAQ. DNA of the CDR3: TGTGCCAGCAGCCCCGGGACACCAGCGAACACCGGGGAGCTGTTTTTT. Amino acids: CASSPGTPANTGELFF.

V gene TRBV7-9 combines with J gene TRBJ2-3, with 8 nucleotides matching TRBD2. The length of the CDR3 is 16 residues. J was trimmed by 6 bases and V by 1 base; bases with no gene match: 9. The germline V gene has CDR1 SEHNR and CDR2 FQNEAQ (reference sequence). CDR3 residues: CASSLVWREVRDTQYF. DNA of the CDR3: TGTGCCAGCAGCTTAGTTTGGCGGGAGGTCAGGGATACGCAGTATTTT.

This clone appeared a single time. This chain links TRBV28 with TRBJ2-7, with 7 nucleotides matching TRBD1. The CDR3 has 12 amino acids. J was trimmed by 12 bases and V by 4 bases; bases with no gene match: 9. Germline CDR1 MDHEN, CDR2 SYDVKM. The CDR3 nucleotides read TGTGCCAGCAGTTCTAATCGGGACAGCCTGTACTTC. Translated: CASSSNRDSLYF.

The chain carries TRBV28 and TRBJ2-1; the match to TRBD1 covers 7 bases. The CDR3 length is 14 residues. CDR1 and CDR2 from the germline V gene are MDHEN and SYDVKM. The V gene end was trimmed by 7 bases and the J gene end by 5 bases; junction bases not matched to a gene: 8. The CDR3 coding sequence is TGTGCCAGCAACCCATGGGGGACAGACAATGAGCAGTTCTTC. As protein: CASNPWGTDNEQFF.

This chain connects TRBV27 to TRBJ1-1; D uncertain. The germline gives CDR1 MNHEY, CDR2 SMNVEV (reference sequence). V was pared by 8 bases and J by 9 bases, with 19 bases between. The CDR3 has 13 amino acids. The chain's CDR3 is CASSPPNKRKAFF. CDR3 bases: TGTGCCAGCTCTCCTCCCAACAAACGTAAAGCTTTCTTT.

In regard to this clone: A far larger clone differs by one base, so this is likely a read error. The chain couples TRBV7-7 to TRBJ2-5; 8 bases align to TRBD2. The CDR3 has 16 amino acids. Looked up from germline, CDR1 is SSHAT and CDR2 is FNYEAQ (reference sequence). The CDR3 DNA reads TGTACTAGCAGCCCCCCGACTAGCGCCTTAGAGGCGGCCCAGTACTTC. Translation gives CTSSPPTSALEAAQYF.

This clone was seen only a few times. Within the sample, other DNA sequences also encode this same CDR3. The rearrangement links TRBV29-1 to TRBJ2-3; D perhaps matches TRBD1 (5 bases). Looked up from germline, CDR1 is SQVTM and CDR2 is ANQGSEA. This CDR3 region has 13 residues. V lost 3 bases and J lost 1, with 8 bases in between. The CDR3 sequence: CSVEPRGTDTQYF. CDR3 bases: TGCAGCGTTGAGCCCAGGGGCACAGATACGCAGTATTTT.